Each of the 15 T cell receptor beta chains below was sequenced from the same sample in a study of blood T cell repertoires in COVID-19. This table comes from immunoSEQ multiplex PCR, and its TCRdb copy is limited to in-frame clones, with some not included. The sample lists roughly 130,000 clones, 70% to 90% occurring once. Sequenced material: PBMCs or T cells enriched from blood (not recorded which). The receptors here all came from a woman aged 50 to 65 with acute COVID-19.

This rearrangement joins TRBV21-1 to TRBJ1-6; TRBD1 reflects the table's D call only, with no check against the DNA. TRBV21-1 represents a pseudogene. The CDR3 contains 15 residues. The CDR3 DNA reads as TGTGCCAGCAGCAAGGTCGGACAGTATAATTCACCCCTCCACTTT. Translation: CASSKVGQYNSPLHF.

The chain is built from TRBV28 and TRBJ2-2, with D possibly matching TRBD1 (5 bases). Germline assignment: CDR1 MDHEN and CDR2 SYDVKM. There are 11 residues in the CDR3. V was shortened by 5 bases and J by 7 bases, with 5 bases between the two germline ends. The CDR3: CASSQGGELFF. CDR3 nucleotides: TGTGCCAGCAGTCAGGGCGGGGAGCTGTTTTTT.

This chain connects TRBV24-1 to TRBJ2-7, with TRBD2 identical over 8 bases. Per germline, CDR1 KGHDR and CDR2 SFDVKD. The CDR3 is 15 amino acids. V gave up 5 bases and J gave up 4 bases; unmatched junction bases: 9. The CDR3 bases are TGTGCCACCAGTGGTTGGGAGCGGGAGAGGTACGAGCAGTACTTC. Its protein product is CATSGWERERYEQYF.

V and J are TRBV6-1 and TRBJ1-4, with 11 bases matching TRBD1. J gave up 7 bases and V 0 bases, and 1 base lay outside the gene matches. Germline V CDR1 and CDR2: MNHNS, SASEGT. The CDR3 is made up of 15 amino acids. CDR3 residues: CASSEAGTGGEKLFF. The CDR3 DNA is TGTGCCAGCAGTGAAGCCGGGACAGGGGGTGAAAAACTGTTTTTT.

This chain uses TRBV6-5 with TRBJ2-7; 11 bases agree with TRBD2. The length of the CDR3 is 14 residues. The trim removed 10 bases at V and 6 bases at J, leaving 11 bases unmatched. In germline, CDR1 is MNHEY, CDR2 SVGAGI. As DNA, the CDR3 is TGTGCCACCATAAGGGCTAGCGGGAGGAGCGAGCAGTACTTC. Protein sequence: CATIRASGRSEQYF.

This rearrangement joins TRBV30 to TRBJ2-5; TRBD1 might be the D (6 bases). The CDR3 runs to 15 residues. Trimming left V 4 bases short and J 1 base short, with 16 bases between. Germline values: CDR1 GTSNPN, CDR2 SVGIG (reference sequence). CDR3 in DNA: TGTGCCTGGACAACAGGGAGTATCGGCCAAGAGACCCAGTACTTC. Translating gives CAWTTGSIGQETQYF.

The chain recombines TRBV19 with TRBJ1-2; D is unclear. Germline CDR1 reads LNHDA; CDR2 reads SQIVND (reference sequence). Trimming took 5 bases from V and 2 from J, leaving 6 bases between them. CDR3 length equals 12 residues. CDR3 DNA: TGTGCCAGTAGTCTAACCAACTATGGCTACACCTTC. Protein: CASSLTNYGYTF.

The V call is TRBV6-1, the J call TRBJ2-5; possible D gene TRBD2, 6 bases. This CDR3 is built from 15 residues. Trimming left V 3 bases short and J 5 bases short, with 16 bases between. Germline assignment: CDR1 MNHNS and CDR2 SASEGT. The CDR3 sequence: CASSESAGGGETQYF. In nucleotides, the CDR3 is TGTGCCAGCAGTGAGTCCGCCGGGGGAGGTGAGACCCAGTACTTC.

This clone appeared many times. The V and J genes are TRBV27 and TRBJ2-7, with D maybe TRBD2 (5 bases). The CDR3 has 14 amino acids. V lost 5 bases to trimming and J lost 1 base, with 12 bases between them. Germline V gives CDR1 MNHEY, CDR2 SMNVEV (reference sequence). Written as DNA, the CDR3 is TGTGCCAGCAGTATCCTCCGGGGTTCCTACGAGCAGTACTTC. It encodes CASSILRGSYEQYF.

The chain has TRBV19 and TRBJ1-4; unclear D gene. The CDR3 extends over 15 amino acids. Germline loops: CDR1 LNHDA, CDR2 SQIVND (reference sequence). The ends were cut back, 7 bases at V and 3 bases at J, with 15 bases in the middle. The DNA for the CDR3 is TGTGCCAGTACCCCCCAAGCAATCGCTAATGAAAAACTGTTTTTT. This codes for CASTPQAIANEKLFF.

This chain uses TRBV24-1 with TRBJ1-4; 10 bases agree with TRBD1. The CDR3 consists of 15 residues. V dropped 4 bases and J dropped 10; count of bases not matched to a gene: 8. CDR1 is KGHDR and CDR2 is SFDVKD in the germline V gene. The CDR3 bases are TGTGCCACCAGTGACTCCCGGGACAGGGGAGGAAAACTGTTTTTT. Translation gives CATSDSRDRGGKLFF.

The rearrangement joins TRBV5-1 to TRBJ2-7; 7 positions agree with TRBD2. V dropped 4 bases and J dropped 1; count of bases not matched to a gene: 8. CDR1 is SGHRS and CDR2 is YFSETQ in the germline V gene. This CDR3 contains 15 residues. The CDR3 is CASSPQGGPSYEQYF. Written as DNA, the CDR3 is TGCGCCAGCAGCCCCCAGGGAGGGCCGTCCTACGAGCAGTACTTC.

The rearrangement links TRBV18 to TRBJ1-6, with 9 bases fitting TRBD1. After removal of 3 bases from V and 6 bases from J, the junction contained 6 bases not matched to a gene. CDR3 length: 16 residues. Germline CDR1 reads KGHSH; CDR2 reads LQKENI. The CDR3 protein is CASSPPGQGTNSPLHF. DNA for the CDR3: TGTGCCAGCTCACCTCCGGGACAGGGAACTAATTCACCCCTCCACTTT.

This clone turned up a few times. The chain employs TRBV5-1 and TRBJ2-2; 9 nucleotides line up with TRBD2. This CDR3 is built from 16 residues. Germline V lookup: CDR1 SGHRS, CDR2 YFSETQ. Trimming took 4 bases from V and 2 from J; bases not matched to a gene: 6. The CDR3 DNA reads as TGCGCCAGCAGCCCACTAGCGGGCTCTAACACCGGGGAGCTGTTTTTT. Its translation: CASSPLAGSNTGELFF.

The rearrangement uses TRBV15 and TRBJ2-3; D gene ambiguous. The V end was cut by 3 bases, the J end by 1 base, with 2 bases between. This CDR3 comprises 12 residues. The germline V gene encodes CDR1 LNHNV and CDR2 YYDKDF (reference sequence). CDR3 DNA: TGTGCCACCAGCAGCGGCACAGATACGCAGTATTTT. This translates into CATSSGTDTQYF.